This T cell receptor (beta chain) was observed in a study of T cell responses to AZD1222 COVID-19 vaccine (dated by TCRdb to 2020 to 2022). With regard to the full study: AZD1222 recipients whose second dose came at about 4 weeks and those whose second dose came at about 12 weeks were combined into one group, since spike-specific TCR depth and breadth did not differ between the two schedules. TCR sequencing was performed for about 240 trial participants, of whom around 210 were given two doses of AZD1222 and roughly 25 were given two doses of MenACWY control vaccine. Trial participants were enrolled into age subgroups of 18-55, 56-69 and 70-plus years, which contained 148, 28 and 57 TCR-sequenced participants, respectively.

Broader findings and caveats from the paper: Reportedly, close to half of the unique spike-specific TCRs recognized epitopes lying outside the regions that are mutated in the B.1.351 and B.1.1.7 variants. In the small 56-69-year group, the increase in depth fell short of significance, most likely because of low power. After two AZD1222 doses, both the breadth and the depth of spike-specific TCRs were significantly higher than at day 0 and than in MenACWY recipients. Because no samples from the day 14 peak response were available, repertoires could be characterized only after the peak T cell response. Participants were mostly white British and included more females than males, and it was suggested by the authors that clonal diversity may have been underestimated. The vaccine-associated CD4 TCRs covered the entire spike protein, and the dominant responses fell in regions 160-218 and 743-854. Conclusions about previously exposed vaccinees are limited, since just six AZD1222 recipients were seropositive for SARS-CoV-2 at baseline.

The meaning of the sample's time point label: baseline before first vaccination. Vaccinee samples were obtained from the UK trials COV001 and COV002, which included a single-blind randomized controlled phase 2/3 trial of AZD1222 (ChAdOx1 nCoV-19) in healthy adults. For TCRbeta chain sequencing, PBMC samples were collected from trial participants at day 0 and at day 28 after the second dose. The CDR3 regions of human TCRbeta chains were subjected to immunosequencing. The original methods were these. Repertoire TCRs were matched against a reference library of SARS-CoV-2-specific TCRs generated with the MIRA antigen-specificity platform. Breadth meant the fraction of unique TCRs that were SARS-CoV-2-associated, whereas depth meant the fraction of total T cells that were SARS-CoV-2-associated. Using the MIRA data, each spike-specific TCR was mapped to the spike region that the TCR reacts to and placed in a CD4 or CD8 class. Log10-transformed breadth and depth values were compared by one-way ANOVA with Sidak's multiple comparisons tests. Entries here come from immuneACCESS through TCRdb and include only in-frame sequences with V and J called. Some clones fail to appear in such tables; in the studies checked, an unresolved V gene covers under half of the shortfall, and the cause of the remainder is unknown. V and J calls and clone size are those listed in that table; D and trimming were worked out from the DNA. The sample profile shows 100,000 to 120,000 clones; 80% to 95% of them were found once. The ten largest clones take up roughly 7.8% of the sample.

For this clone: It lacks a known antigen. No much larger clone exists at a distance of one base, and base qualities are not known.

The sample in question was peripheral blood, obtained on day 0 of AZD1222 vaccination. The clonotype was recovered from an adult in good health.

The DNA sequence is TGTGCCACCAGCAGAGAGAGCGGGACAAGAGGTTACAATGAGCAGTTCTTC. This translates into CATSRESGTRGYNEQFF. The V and J segments used are TRBV15 and TRBJ2-1; the D region possibly corresponds to TRBD2 (7 bases align). The germline V gene (reference sequence) gives CDR1 as LNHNV and CDR2 as YYDKDF. Trimming costs V 0 bases and J 4 bases, and their ends lie 16 bases apart. The CDR3 starts with the cysteine, ends with the phenylalanine, and has 17 residues. The kept DNA is CDR3 alone, 51 bases in frame from the first base.